This TCR beta chain was recorded in a study of cytomegalovirus exposure and HLA in healthy donors. Study findings and constraints: An assumption of roughly uniform sequencing depth across donors underlay the presence/absence analyses. Later analysis showed TCR association rates varying by HLA locus, highest for DRB1 and lowest for HLA-C. According to a later analysis, most TCR beta chains associated with CMV appeared HLA-restricted.

About this clone: Its antigen remains unidentified.

Sampled while nominally healthy, donors likely had unrecorded immune exposures. 60 Vbeta and 13 Jbeta primers were used in PCR. The repertoire was sequenced with immunoSEQ multiplex PCR; TCRdb's copy has only in-frame clones and lacks some. The sample carries around 94,000 clones, around 57% recorded once. Per the germline V gene, CDR1 is SGHTA and CDR2 is FQGNSA. The CDR3 spans 16 residues. The V and J ends lost 8 bases and 0 bases respectively, with 14 bases between them. The J gene is TRBJ2-6, the V gene TRBV7-2, with D possibly TRBD1 on 6 matching bases. The TCR comes from a human donor in good health. The sequenced sample consisted of PBMCs. The CDR3 DNA is TGTGCCAGCTTCCGACAGGCCTTCTCTGGGGCCAACGTCCTGACTTTC. Its protein is CASFRQAFSGANVLTF. Based on the CDR3 plus reference TRBV7-2 and TRBJ2-6, the full variable domain is GAGVSQSPSNKVTEKGKDVELRCDPISGHTALYWYRQSLGQGLEFLIYFQGNSAPDKSGLPSDRFSAERTGGSVSTLTIQRTQQEDSAVYLCASFRQAFSGANVLTFGAGSRLTVL.